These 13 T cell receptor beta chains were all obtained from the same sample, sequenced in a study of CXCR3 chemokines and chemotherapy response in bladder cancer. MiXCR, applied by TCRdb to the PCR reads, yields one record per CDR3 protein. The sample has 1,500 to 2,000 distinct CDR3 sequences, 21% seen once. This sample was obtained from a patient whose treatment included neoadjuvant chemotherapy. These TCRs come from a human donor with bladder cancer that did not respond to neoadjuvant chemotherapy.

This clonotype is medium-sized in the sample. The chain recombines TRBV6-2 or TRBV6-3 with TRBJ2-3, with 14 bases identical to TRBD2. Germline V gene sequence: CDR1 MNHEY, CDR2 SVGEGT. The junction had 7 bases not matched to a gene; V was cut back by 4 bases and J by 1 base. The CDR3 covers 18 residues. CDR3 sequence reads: CASSSQPGLAGGTDTQYF. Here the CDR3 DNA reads TGTGCCAGCAGTTCACAACCGGGACTAGCGGGGGGCACAGATACGCAGTATTTT.

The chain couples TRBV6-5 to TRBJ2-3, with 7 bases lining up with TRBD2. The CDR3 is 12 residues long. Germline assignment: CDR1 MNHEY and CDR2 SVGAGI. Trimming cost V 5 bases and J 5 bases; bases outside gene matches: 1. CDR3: CASSGGVDTQYF. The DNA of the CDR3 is TGTGCCAGCAGTGGGGGGGTAGATACGCAGTATTTT.

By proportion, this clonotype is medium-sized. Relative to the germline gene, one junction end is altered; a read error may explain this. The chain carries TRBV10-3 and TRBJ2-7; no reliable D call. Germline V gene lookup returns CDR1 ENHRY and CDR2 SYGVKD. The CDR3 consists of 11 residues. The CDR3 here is CAISESSEQYF. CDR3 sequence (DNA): TGTGCCATCAGTGAGTCCTCCGAGCAGTACTTC.

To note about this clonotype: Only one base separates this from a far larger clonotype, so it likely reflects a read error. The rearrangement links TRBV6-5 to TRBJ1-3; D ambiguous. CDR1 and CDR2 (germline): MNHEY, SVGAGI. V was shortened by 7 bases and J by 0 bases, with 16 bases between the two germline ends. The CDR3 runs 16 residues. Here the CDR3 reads CASTSMRRISGNTIYF. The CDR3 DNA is TGTGCCAGCACTAGTATGAGACGTATCTCTGGAAACACCATATATTTT.

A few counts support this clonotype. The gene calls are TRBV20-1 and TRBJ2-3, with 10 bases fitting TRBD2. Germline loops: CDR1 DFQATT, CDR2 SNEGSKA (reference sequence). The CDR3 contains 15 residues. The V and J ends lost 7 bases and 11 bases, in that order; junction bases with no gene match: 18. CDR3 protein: CSGHIAGGSREKQYF. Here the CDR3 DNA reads TGCAGTGGACACATAGCGGGGGGCAGCCGTGAGAAGCAGTATTTT.

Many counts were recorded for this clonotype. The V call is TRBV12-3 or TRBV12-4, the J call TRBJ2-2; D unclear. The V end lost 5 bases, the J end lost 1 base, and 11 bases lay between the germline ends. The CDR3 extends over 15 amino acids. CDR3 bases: TGTGCCAGCAGTCCAGTGGGCGGGAACACCGGGGAGCTGTTTTTT. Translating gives CASSPVGGNTGELFF.

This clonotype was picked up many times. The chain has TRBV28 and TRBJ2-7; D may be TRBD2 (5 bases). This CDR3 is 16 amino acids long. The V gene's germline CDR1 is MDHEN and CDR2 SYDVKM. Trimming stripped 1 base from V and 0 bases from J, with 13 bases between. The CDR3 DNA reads TGTGCCAGCAGTTTATCGGGAATTAGGAGCTCCTACGAGCAGTACTTC. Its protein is CASSLSGIRSSYEQYF.

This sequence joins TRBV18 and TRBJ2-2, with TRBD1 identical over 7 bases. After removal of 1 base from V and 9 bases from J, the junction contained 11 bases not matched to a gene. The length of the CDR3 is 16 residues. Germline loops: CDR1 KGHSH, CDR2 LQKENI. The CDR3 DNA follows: TGTGCCAGCTCACCACAACAGGGGCGGACAGCCAGGGAGCTGTTTTTT. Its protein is CASSPQQGRTARELFF. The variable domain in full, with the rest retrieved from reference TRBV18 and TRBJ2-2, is NAGVMQNPRHLVRRRGQEARLRCSPMKGHSHVYWYRQLPEEGLKFMVYLQKENIIDESGMPKERFSAEFPKEGPSILRIQQVVRGDSAAYFCASSPQQGRTARELFFGEGSRLTVL.

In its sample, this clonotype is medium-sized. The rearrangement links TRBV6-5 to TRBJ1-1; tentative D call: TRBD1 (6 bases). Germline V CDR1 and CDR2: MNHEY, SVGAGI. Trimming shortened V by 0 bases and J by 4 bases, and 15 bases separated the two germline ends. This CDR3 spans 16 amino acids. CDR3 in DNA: TGTGCCAGCAGTTACTCTCCCGGGGGGCTGGGCACTGAAGCTTTCTTT. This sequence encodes CASSYSPGGLGTEAFF.

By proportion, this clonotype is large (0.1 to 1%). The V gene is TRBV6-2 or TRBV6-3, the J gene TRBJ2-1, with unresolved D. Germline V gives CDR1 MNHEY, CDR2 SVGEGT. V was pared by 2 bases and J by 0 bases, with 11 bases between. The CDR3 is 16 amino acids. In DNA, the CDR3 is TGTGCCAGCAGTTACACCCCGGCACCCTCCTACAATGAGCAGTTCTTC. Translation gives CASSYTPAPSYNEQFF.

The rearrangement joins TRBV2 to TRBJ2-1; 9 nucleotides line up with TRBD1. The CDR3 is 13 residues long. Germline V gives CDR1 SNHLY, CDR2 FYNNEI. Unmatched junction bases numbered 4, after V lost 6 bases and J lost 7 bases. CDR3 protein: CASSDRGKNEQFF. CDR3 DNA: TGTGCCAGCAGCGACAGGGGGAAAAATGAGCAGTTCTTC.

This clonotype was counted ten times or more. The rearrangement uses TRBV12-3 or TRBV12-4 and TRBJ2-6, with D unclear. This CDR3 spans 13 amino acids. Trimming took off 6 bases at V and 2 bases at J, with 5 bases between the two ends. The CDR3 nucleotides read TGTGCCAGCAGATCTACTGGGGCCAACGTCCTGACTTTC. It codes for CASRSTGANVLTF.

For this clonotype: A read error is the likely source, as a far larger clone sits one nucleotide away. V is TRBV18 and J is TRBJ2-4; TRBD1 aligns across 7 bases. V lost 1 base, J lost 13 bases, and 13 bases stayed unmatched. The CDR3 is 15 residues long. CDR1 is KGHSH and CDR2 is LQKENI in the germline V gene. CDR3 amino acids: CASSPQQGRYNEQYF. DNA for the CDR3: TGTGCCAGCTCACCACAACAGGGGCGGTACAATGAGCAGTACTTC. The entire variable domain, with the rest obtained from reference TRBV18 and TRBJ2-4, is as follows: NAGVMQNPRHLVRRRGQEARLRCSPMKGHSHVYWYRQLPEEGLKFMVYLQKENIIDESGMPKERFSAEFPKEGPSILRIQQVVRGDSAAYFCASSPQQGRYNEQYFGAGTRLSVL.